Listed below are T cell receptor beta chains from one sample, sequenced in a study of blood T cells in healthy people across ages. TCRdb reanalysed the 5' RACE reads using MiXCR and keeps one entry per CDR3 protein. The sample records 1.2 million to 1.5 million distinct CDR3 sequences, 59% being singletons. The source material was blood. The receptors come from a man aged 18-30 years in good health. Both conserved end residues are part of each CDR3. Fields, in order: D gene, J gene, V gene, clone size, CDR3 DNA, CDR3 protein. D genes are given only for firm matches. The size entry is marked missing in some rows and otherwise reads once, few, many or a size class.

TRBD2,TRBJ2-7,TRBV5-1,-,TGCGCCAGCAGCTTGGCCCCAATAGCGGGAAACTCCTACAATGAGCAGTACTTC,CASSLAPIAGNSYNEQYF
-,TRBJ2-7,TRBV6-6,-,TGTGCCAGCAGCCCAGGGTTACGCGAGCAGTACTTC,CASSPGLREQYF
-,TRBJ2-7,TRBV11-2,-,TGTGCCAGCAGCCCAGGTGGACCACTCGAGCAGTACTTC,CASSPGGPLEQYF
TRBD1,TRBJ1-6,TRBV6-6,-,TGTGCCAGTATACCGGGACAGGGATCCCTGAATTCACCCCTCCACTTT,CASIPGQGSLNSPLHF
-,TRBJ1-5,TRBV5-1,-,TGCGCCAGCAGCTTGGCCGGGAGGGATTGGGATCAGCCCCAGCATTTT,CASSLAGRDWDQPQHF
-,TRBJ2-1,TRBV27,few,TGTGCCAGCAGGGGTTGGGTTTACAATGAGCAGTTCTTC,CASRGWVYNEQFF
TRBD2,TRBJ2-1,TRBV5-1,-,TGCGCCAGCAGCCTTTACGCGGGAGGGCCTTACAATGAGCAGTTCTTC,CASSLYAGGPYNEQFF
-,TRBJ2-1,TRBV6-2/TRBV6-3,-,TGTGCCAGCAGTTACTCGAACTCCTACAATGAGCAGTTCTTC,CASSYSNSYNEQFF
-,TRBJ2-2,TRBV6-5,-,TGTGCCAGCAGTTACTCGATCGCAGGGGGGAGGTACACCGGGGAGCTGTTTTTT,CASSYSIAGGRYTGELFF
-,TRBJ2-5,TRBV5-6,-,TGTGCCAGCAGCTTGTTTGGGGAACCCACAGGGACCCAGTACTTC,CASSLFGEPTGTQYF
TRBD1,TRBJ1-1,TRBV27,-,TGTGCCAGCAGTTTGATCGGGACAGCCACTGAAGCTTTCTTT,CASSLIGTATEAFF
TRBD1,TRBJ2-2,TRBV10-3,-,TGTGCCATCAGTGCGGGACAGGCCTCCACCGGGGAGCTGTTTTTT,CAISAGQASTGELFF
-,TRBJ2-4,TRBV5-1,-,TGCGCCAGCAGCACGACAAGGGCAGAGCAGTACTTC,CASSTTRAEQYF
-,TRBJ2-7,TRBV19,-,TGTGCCGAGAGTTGGGACGGGTACTACAATGAGCAGTACTTC,CAESWDGYYNEQYF
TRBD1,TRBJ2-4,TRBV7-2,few,TGTGCCAGCAGCTTAGGGGGACAGGGAAACATTCAGTACTTC,CASSLGGQGNIQYF
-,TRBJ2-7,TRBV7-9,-,TGTGCCAGCAGCGCTAACGGGGGGCCATCCTACGAGCAGTACTTC,CASSANGGPSYEQYF
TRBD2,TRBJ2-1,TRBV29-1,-,TGCAGCGTTGAGGAGCGGGAGTTGTACAATGAGCAGTTCTTC,CSVEERELYNEQFF
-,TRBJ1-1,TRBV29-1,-,TGCAGCGTGCCAACGGGGGGTACTGAAGCTTTCTTT,CSVPTGGTEAFF
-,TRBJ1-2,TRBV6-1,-,TGTGCCAGCAGTGAACGGTGGGATCCTAACTATGGCTACACCTTC,CASSERWDPNYGYTF
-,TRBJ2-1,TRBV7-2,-,TGTGCCAGCAGCTTAGACCAGGCTATCAATGAGCAGTTCTTC,CASSLDQAINEQFF
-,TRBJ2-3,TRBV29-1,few,TGCAGCGTTGAAGGGGTAGGGGTCCCAGATACGCAGTATTTT,CSVEGVGVPDTQYF
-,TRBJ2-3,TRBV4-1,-,TGCGCCAGCAGCGGTCGGACAGTGGACACAGATACGCAGTATTTT,CASSGRTVDTDTQYF
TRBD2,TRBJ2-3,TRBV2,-,TGTGCCAGCCCTATAGCGGGGGGAAGCACAGATACGCAGTATTTT,CASPIAGGSTDTQYF
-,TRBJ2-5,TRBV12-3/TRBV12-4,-,TGTGCCAGCAACCTCCGGACGATCCAAGAGACCCAGTACTTC,CASNLRTIQETQYF
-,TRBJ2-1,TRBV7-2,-,TGTGCCAGCAGCTTTTGGGATTACAATGAGCAGTTCTTC,CASSFWDYNEQFF
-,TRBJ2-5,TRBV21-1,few,TGTGCCAGCAGCAAAATTAACAGGGGTGAGACCCAGTACTTC,CASSKINRGETQYF
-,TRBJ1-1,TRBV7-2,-,TGTGCCAGCAGCTTCCTGACCGGGACATGGAACACTGAAGCTTTCTTT,CASSFLTGTWNTEAFF
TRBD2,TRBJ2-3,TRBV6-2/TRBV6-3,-,TGTGCCAGCAGTTACGAACTTCCGGGGAGGGCAGATACGCAGTATTTT,CASSYELPGRADTQYF
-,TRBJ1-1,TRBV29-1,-,TGCAGCGTGCAGGGTTACGACACTGAAGCTTTCTTT,CSVQGYDTEAFF
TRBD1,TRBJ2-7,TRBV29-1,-,TGCAGCGCTCGACAGGGGATTATTTACGAGCAGTACTTC,CSARQGIIYEQYF
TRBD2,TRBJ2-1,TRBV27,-,TGTGCCAGTCGACTAGCGGGGGGAGGTCAGTTCTTC,CASRLAGGGQFF
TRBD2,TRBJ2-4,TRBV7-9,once,TGTGCCAGCAGCCGCGGAGCGGGGGAGCAGTACTTC,CASSRGAGEQYF
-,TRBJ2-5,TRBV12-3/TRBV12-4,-,TGTGCCAGCAGTTTAGGGACACAAGAGACCCTGTACTTC,CASSLGTQETLYF
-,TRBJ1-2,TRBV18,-,TGTGCCAGCTCACCTAACGGACAGAACTATGGCTACACCTTC,CASSPNGQNYGYTF
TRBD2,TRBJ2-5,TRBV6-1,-,TGTGCCAGCAGTGTGACTAGCGGGGGACCTACTCAAGAGACCCAGTACTTC,CASSVTSGGPTQETQYF
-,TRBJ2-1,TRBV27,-,TGTGCCAGCAGTTTATCGATTAGGGAGGGGGATGAGCAGTTCTTC,CASSLSIREGDEQFF
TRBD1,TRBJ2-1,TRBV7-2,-,TGTGCCAGCAGCGTGCTACAGGGGAGCAATGAGCAGTTCTTC,CASSVLQGSNEQFF
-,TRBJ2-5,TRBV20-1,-,TGCAGTGCTAGAGAGGAGGATATTGAGACCCAGTACTTC,CSAREEDIETQYF
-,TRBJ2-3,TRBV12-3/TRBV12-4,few,TGTGCCAGCAGTTTTCGGGCCGACCGCAGGTATACGCAGTATTTT,CASSFRADRRYTQYF
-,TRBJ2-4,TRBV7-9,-,TGTGCCAGCAGCTTAGTCGGAGAACGTTTGCAGTACTTC,CASSLVGERLQYF
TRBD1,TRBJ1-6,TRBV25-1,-,TGTGCCAGCAGTGATACAGGGGGTTCACCCCTCCACTTT,CASSDTGGSPLHF
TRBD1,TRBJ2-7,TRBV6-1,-,TGTGCCACTCATCCCCGGGACAGGGTCCACGAGCAGTACTTC,CATHPRDRVHEQYF
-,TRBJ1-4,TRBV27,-,TGTGCCAGCAGTTCAATTAGCGGGGGAGGTGGTAATGAAAAACTGTTTTTT,CASSSISGGGGNEKLFF
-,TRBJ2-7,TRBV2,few,TGTGCCAGCAGTGAGAACAGGGCGTACGAGCAGTACTTC,CASSENRAYEQYF
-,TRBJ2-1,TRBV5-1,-,TGCGCCAGCAGCCTGGGTATCGTGGGGCGCGATCACAATGAGCAGTTCTTC,CASSLGIVGRDHNEQFF
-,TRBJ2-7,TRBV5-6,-,TGTGCCAGCAGCTGGGGGTTTGGGGACTACGAGCAGTACTTC,CASSWGFGDYEQYF
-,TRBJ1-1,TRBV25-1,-,TGTGCCAGCAGGGCGCGAATGAGTGAAGCTTTCTTT,CASRARMSEAFF